The 12 T cell receptor beta chains in this list originate from one sample, sequenced in a study of blood T cells in healthy people across ages. It was with a sample-barcoded 5' primer and a J-beta primer mix that a second PCR of roughly 7 to 12 cycles was run. TCRdb re-called the 5' RACE reads through MiXCR, storing one row per CDR3 protein. The sample shows fewer than 800,000 distinct CDR3 sequences, over 20% of them seen only once. The sample comprised blood. The source is a man aged 65 to 85 in good health.

V and J are TRBV27 and TRBJ2-2; TRBD1 or TRBD2 may be the D gene (5 bases each). This CDR3 has 12 residues. The V gene lost 10 bases and the J gene lost 4 bases, with 10 bases spanning the gap. CDR1 is MNHEY and CDR2 is SMNVEV in the germline V gene (reference sequence). CDR3 residues: CAIRDGTGELFF. As DNA, the CDR3 is TGTGCCATCAGGGACGGCACCGGGGAGCTGTTTTTT.

The chain links TRBV12-3 or TRBV12-4 to TRBJ2-5; 13 bases fit TRBD2. V trimming: 5 bases; J trimming: 9 bases; junction bases outside the gene matches: 6. CDR3 length: 14 residues. CDR3 loop: CASSTGTSGTAQYF. The CDR3, as DNA: TGTGCCAGCAGTACCGGGACTAGCGGGACGGCCCAGTACTTC.

This clonotype was found a few times. CDR3 region: CASSQGPGVQPQHF. CDR3 DNA sequence: TGTGCCAGCAGCCAAGGCCCAGGGGTTCAGCCCCAGCATTTT. The rearrangement joins TRBV4-2 to TRBJ1-5, with a tentative D call TRBD1 (6 bases). The V gene lost 1 base and the J gene lost 6 bases, with 10 bases spanning the gap. The CDR3 covers 14 residues. Germline assignment: CDR1 LGHNA and CDR2 YNFKEQ.

This clonotype occurred a few times. This chain links TRBV5-8 with TRBJ2-3, with unresolved D. Trimming stripped 0 bases from V and 6 bases from J, with 11 bases between. The germline gives CDR1 SGHTS, CDR2 YDEGEE. This CDR3 is built from 14 residues. The CDR3 DNA reads as TGTGCCAGCAGCTTGGGGGCGGATTTGGATACGCAGTATTTT. This gives the protein CASSLGADLDTQYF. Full variable domain (missing parts from reference TRBV5-8 and TRBJ2-3): EAGVTQSPTHLIKTRGQQATLRCSPISGHTSVYWYQQALGLGLQFLLWYDEGEERNRGNFPPRFSGRQFPNYSSELNVNALELEDSALYLCASSLGADLDTQYFGPGTRLTVL.

This clonotype was found many times. The chain couples TRBV2 to TRBJ2-3; perhaps TRBD2 as D (5 bases). CDR3 length: 13 amino acids. Germline V gene data show CDR1 as SNHLY and CDR2 as FYNNEI. The ends were cut back, 6 bases at V and 8 bases at J, with 15 bases in the middle. CDR3 DNA: TGTGCCAGCAGATCTAGCTTCCGGGCTACGCAGTATTTT. As protein: CASRSSFRATQYF.

This clonotype was observed a handful of times. The rearrangement joins TRBV20-1 to TRBJ2-5, with a tentative D call TRBD1 (5 bases). With 5 bases removed from V and 1 base from J, the gap between germline ends came to 8 bases. The CDR3 runs to 12 residues. CDR1 is DFQATT, CDR2 SNEGSKA, per germline (reference sequence). DNA of the CDR3: TGCAGTGCTTCACAGGTCCAAGAGACCCAGTACTTC. It encodes CSASQVQETQYF.

This clonotype turned up a few times. This chain links TRBV7-6 with TRBJ2-7; 9 nucleotides match TRBD2. Germline values: CDR1 SGHVS, CDR2 FNYEAQ. The CDR3 length is 16 residues. Trimming cost V 5 bases and J 3 bases; bases outside gene matches: 11. Here the CDR3 reads CASSPETSGSNYEQYF. The CDR3, as DNA: TGTGCCAGCAGCCCAGAAACTAGCGGGTCGAACTACGAGCAGTACTTC.

The chain has TRBV7-2 and TRBJ1-1; 10 bases match TRBD1. With 0 bases clipped from V and 3 bases from J, the junction kept 4 bases outside the gene matches. The CDR3 runs 16 residues. Germline V gives CDR1 SGHTA, CDR2 FQGNSA. CDR3 protein: CASSLALGQGYTEAFF. In nucleotides, the CDR3 is TGTGCCAGCAGCTTAGCGCTGGGACAGGGGTACACTGAAGCTTTCTTT.

This clonotype has just a few counts. This rearrangement joins TRBV4-1 to TRBJ2-2; no firm D call. The length of the CDR3 is 14 residues. The V gene lost 4 bases and the J gene lost 4 bases, with 10 bases spanning the gap. Germline V gene data show CDR1 as MGHRA and CDR2 as YSYEKL. The CDR3 DNA sequence: TGCGCCAGCAGCCGGAGCACCTTCACCGGGGAGCTGTTTTTT. Amino acid sequence: CASSRSTFTGELFF.

This clonotype was picked up a small number of times. The chain employs TRBV6-2 or TRBV6-3 and TRBJ1-2; no definite D call. This CDR3 comprises 12 residues. Germline V gene lookup returns CDR1 MNHEY and CDR2 SVGEGT. The V end was cut by 10 bases, the J end by 3 bases, with 12 bases between. In nucleotides, the CDR3 is TGTGCCACCTTAGACCCGTACTATGGCTACACCTTC. Translation: CATLDPYYGYTF.

This clonotype was detected a few times. This chain uses TRBV5-5 with TRBJ1-4, with 7 bases that match TRBD1. CDR1 is SGHKS, CDR2 YYEKEE, per germline (reference sequence). The CDR3 length is 15 residues. The junction had 4 bases not matched to a gene; V was cut back by 5 bases and J by 0 bases. The CDR3 loop reads CASSADRTTNEKLFF. The CDR3 DNA sequence: TGTGCCAGCAGTGCGGACAGGACAACTAATGAAAAACTGTTTTTT.

The CDR3 spells CASSLTQHNQPQHF. The CDR3 coding sequence is TGTGCCAGCAGCTTAACGCAGCACAATCAGCCCCAGCATTTT. V is TRBV7-9 and J is TRBJ1-5, with D unclear. Per germline, CDR1 SEHNR and CDR2 FQNEAQ (reference sequence). The CDR3 consists of 14 residues. Trimming pared 2 bases from V and 3 bases from J, leaving 8 bases between.